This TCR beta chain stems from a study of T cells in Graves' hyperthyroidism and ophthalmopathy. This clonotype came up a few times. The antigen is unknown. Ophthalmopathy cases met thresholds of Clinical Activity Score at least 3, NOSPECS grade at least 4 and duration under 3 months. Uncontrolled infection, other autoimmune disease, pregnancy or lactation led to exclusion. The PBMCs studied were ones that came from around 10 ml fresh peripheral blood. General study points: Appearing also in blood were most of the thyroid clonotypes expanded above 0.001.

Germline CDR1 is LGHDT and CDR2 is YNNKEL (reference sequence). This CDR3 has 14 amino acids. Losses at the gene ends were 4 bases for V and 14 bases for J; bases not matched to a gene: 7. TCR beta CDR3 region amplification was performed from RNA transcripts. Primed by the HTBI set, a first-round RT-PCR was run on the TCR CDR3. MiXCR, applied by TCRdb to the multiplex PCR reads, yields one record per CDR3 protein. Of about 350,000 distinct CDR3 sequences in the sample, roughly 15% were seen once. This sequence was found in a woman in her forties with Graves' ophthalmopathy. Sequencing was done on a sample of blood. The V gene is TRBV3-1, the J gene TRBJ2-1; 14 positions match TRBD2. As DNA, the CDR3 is TGTGCCAGCAGCCCGGGACTAGCGGGAGCTCGAAAGTTCTTC. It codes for CASSPGLAGARKFF.